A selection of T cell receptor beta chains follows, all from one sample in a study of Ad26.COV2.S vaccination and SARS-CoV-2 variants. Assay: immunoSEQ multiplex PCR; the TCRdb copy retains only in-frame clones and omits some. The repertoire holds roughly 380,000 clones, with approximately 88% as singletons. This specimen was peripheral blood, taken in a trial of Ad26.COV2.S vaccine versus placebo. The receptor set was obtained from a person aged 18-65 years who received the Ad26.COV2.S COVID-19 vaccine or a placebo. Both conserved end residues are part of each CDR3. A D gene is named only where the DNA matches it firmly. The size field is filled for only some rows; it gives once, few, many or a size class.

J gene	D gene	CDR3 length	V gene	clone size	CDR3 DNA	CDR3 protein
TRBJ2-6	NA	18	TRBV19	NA	TGTGCCAGTAGTAACCCCCCGACAGGCAACTCTGGGGCCAACGTCCTGACTTTC	CASSNPPTGNSGANVLTF
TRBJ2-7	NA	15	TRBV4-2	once	TGTGCCAGCAGCTGCCGGGACTCAAGCTCCTACGAGCAGTACTTC	CASSCRDSSSYEQYF
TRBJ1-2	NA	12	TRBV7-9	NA	TGTGCCAGCACTGACGGGAACTATGGCTACACCTTC	CASTDGNYGYTF
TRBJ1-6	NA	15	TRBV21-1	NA	TGTGCCAGCAGCATCAGACAGGGGGGTGATTCACCCCTCCACTTT	CASSIRQGGDSPLHF
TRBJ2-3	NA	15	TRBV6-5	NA	TGTGCCAGCAGTTACTCACGTGGGGCTCAAGATACGCAGTATTTT	CASSYSRGAQDTQYF
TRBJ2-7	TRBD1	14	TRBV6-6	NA	TGTGCCAGCAGTCAGACAGGGGTCTATTCCGAGCAGTACTTC	CASSQTGVYSEQYF
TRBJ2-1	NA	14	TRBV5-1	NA	TGCGCCAGCAGCTCGACGGCAGGGAACAATGAGCAGTTCTTC	CASSSTAGNNEQFF
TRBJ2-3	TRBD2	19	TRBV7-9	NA	TGTGCCAGCAGTAAGACTAGCGGGGAGATCAAAGGGGACCGAGATACGCAGTATTTT	CASSKTSGEIKGDRDTQYF
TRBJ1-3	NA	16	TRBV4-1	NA	TGCGCCAGCAGCCAGCCTCGTGGGGGCTCTGGAAACACCATATATTTT	CASSQPRGGSGNTIYF
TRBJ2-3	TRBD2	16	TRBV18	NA	TGTGCCAGCTCACCATTTAGCGGGGGCAGCACAGATACGCAGTATTTT	CASSPFSGGSTDTQYF
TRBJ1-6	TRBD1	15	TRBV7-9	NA	TGTGCCAGCTCCGTGGGCGGGACAGGGAAGACACCCCTCCACTTT	CASSVGGTGKTPLHF
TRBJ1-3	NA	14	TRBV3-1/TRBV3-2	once	TGTGCCAGCAGCCAAGGGGATTCCGGAAACACCATATATTTT	CASSQGDSGNTIYF
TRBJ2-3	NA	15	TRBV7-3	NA	TGTGCCAGCAGCTTAACCCGCAGGGGACAAGATACGCAGTATTTT	CASSLTRRGQDTQYF
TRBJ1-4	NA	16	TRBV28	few	TGTGCCAGCAGTTTCGTGGGGTGGGCAACTAATGAAAAACTGTTTTTT	CASSFVGWATNEKLFF
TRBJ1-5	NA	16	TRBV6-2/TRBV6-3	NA	TGTGCCAGCAGTTACGGGAGAGGACAGACTATTCAGCCCCAGCATTTT	CASSYGRGQTIQPQHF
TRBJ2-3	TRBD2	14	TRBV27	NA	TGTGCCAGCACCCTAGCGGGGTTCACAGATACGCAGTATTTT	CASTLAGFTDTQYF
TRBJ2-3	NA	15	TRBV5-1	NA	TGCGCCAGCAGCTTGATGTGGGGGGGCTCAGATACGCAGTATTTT	CASSLMWGGSDTQYF
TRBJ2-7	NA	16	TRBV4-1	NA	TGCGCCAGCAGCCAACCCGGGACCGGCAGCTCCTACGAGCAGTACTTC	CASSQPGTGSSYEQYF
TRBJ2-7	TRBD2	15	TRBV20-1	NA	TGCAGTGCTAGTCCACGGACTAGCGTTACCTACGAGCAGTACTTC	CSASPRTSVTYEQYF
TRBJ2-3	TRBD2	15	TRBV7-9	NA	TGTGCCAGCAGCTTAGACGGGGGGGCGTCAGATACGCAGTATTTT	CASSLDGGASDTQYF
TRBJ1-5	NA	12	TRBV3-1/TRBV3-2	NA	TGTGCCAGCAGCCAAGGGTATCAGCCCCAGCATTTT	CASSQGYQPQHF
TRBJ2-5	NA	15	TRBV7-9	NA	TGTGCCAGCAGCCCATCCAGGGGTGGCGGGGAGACCCAGTACTTC	CASSPSRGGGETQYF
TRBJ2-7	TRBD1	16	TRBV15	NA	TGTGCCACCAGCAGCGACTCCGGGACAGTAACCTACGAGCAGTACTTC	CATSSDSGTVTYEQYF
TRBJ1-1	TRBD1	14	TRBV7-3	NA	TGTGCCAGCAGCCCAGGACAGGGGTACACTGAAGCTTTCTTT	CASSPGQGYTEAFF
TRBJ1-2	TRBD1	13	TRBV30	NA	TGTGCCTGGAGTCTGACAGGGGGCATAGGCTACACCTTC	CAWSLTGGIGYTF
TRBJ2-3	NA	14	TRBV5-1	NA	TGCGCCAGCAGCTCCGGGGGTTCCACAGATACGCAGTATTTT	CASSSGGSTDTQYF
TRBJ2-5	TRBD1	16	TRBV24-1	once	TGTGCCACCAGTGGCTTCCCCGGGACAGATCAAGAGACCCAGTACTTC	CATSGFPGTDQETQYF
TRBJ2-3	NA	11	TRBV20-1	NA	TGCAGTGCCATGTCTAGCGATACGCAGTATTTT	CSAMSSDTQYF
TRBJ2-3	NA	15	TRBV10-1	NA	TGCGCCAGCAGTGAGTTGGGCGGCCGGACAGATACGCAGTATTTT	CASSELGGRTDTQYF
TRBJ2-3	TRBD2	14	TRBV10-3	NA	TGTGCCATCGGACTAGCGGGGGGACTGGATACGCAGTATTTT	CAIGLAGGLDTQYF
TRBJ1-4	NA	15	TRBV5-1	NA	TGCGCCAGCAGCTTGCAAGGGCCCCCTAATGAAAAACTGTTTTTT	CASSLQGPPNEKLFF
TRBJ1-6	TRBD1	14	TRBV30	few	TGTGCCTGGAGGGAGACAGGGGCCGGTTCACCCCTCCACTTT	CAWRETGAGSPLHF
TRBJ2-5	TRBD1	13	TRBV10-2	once	TGCGCCAGCCGTTTGACAGGGTCAGAGACCCAGTACTTC	CASRLTGSETQYF
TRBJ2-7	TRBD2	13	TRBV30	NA	TGTGCCTGGTCGAGCGGGGGGGCCTACGAGCAGTACTTC	CAWSSGGAYEQYF
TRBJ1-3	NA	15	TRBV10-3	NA	TGTGCCACCAAGGGAGTAGTGGGCTCTGGAAACACCATATATTTT	CATKGVVGSGNTIYF
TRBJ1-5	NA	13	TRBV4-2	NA	TGTGCCAGCAGCCCGACAGCCTCGAGGCCCCAGCATTTT	CASSPTASRPQHF
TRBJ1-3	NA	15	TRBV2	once	TGTGCCAGCACTAGCGCGGGACTCTCTGGAAACACCATATATTTT	CASTSAGLSGNTIYF
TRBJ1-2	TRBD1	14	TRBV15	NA	TGTGCCACCAGCATTATGACAGGGGGCTATGGCTACACCTTC	CATSIMTGGYGYTF
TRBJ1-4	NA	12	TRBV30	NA	TGTGCCTGTACTCGGGGGAATGAAAAACTGTTTTTT	CACTRGNEKLFF
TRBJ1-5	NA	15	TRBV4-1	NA	TGCGCCAGCAGCCAAGATCGCGGAAAATATCAGCCCCAGCATTTT	CASSQDRGKYQPQHF
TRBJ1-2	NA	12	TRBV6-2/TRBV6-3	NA	TGTGCCAGCAGTTACCGGAAGAATGGCTACACCTTC	CASSYRKNGYTF
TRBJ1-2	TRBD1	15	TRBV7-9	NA	TGTGCCAGCAGGTCCATTCAGACAGGGAACTATGGCTACACCTTC	CASRSIQTGNYGYTF
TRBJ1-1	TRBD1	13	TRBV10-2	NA	TGCGCCAGCACTGACAGGGTTCGGCCTGAAGCTTTCTTT	CASTDRVRPEAFF
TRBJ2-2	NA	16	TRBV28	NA	TGTGCCAGCAGCGACCGACAGGGAGGGAGAACCGGGGAGCTGTTTTTT	CASSDRQGGRTGELFF
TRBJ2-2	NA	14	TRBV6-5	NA	TGTGCCAGCAGTTTCCGGGGCTACACCGGGGAGCTGTTTTTT	CASSFRGYTGELFF
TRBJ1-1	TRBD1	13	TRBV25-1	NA	TGTGCCAGCAGTCAGGGGGTGAACACTGAAGCTTTCTTT	CASSQGVNTEAFF
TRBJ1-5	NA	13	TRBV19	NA	TGTGCCAGTAGCCCCCCGTTTAATCAGCCCCAGCATTTT	CASSPPFNQPQHF
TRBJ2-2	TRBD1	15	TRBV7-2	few	TGTGCCAGCAGCCCGACAGGGGGATACACCGGGGAGCTGTTTTTT	CASSPTGGYTGELFF
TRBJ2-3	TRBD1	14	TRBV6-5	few	TGTGCCAGCAGTAGGGGACAGGGCACAGATACGCAGTATTTT	CASSRGQGTDTQYF
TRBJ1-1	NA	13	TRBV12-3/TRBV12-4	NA	TGTGCCAGCAGTGTGGGACTGAACACTGAAGCTTTCTTT	CASSVGLNTEAFF